This TCR beta chain was observed in a study of blood T cell repertoires in COVID-19. Germline V gene data show CDR1 as LNHDA and CDR2 as SQIVND (reference sequence). V shed 5 bases and J 6 bases; nucleotides not matched to a gene: 6. The CDR3 is 14 amino acids. Profiled with immunoSEQ multiplex PCR; TCRdb holds only in-frame clones, not every one. The sample has nearly 25,000 clones; roughly 74% are singletons. This clonotype was obtained from a man aged 45-60 years with COVID-19, enrolled during active disease. The chain links TRBV19 to TRBJ1-5; 8 nucleotides align to TRBD1. Sequenced input: peripheral blood. The DNA of the CDR3 is TGTGCCAGTAGTCCGACAGGGGAAGGTCAGCCCCAGCATTTT. It codes for CASSPTGEGQPQHF.